What follows describes a single T cell receptor (beta chain). Its target is unknown. The authors took blood RNA from unsorted whole blood and also extracted germline DNA. The data derive from a study of tumor-infiltrating lymphocytes in primary liver carcinoma. Study overall: Among the tumors, stages were T1-T3 N0M0 and sizes about 4 to 10 cm.

V was shortened by 3 bases and J by 6 bases, with 6 bases between the two germline ends. The CDR3 contains 11 residues. Findings and limits, study-wide: Bulk unsorted sampling precluded comparing CD4+ and CD8+ repertoires.

Reverse transcription of roughly 470 ng total RNA with a constant-region primer produced TCR beta cDNA. Construction of TCR beta libraries relied on three successive nested multiplex PCR rounds employing slightly modified ARM-PCR. The opening two PCR rounds, around 10 cycles each, paired TRBV1-TRBV30 forward primers with a C-beta reverse primer. TCRdb recomputed calls from the multiplex PCR reads with MiXCR, one row per CDR3 protein. The profile covers 300,000 to 350,000 distinct CDR3 sequences, with about 50% appearing a single time and approximately 15% taken by the ten largest. Sequenced material: peripheral blood. This receptor was obtained from a woman aged 30 to 39 with primary liver carcinoma and hepatitis B virus infection. The J gene is TRBJ2-7, the V gene TRBV12-3 or TRBV12-4, with D unresolved. For the CDR3, the DNA is TGTGCCAGCAGTTTGGGTATCGAGCAGTACTTC. It yields the protein CASSLGIEQYF.